This T cell receptor (beta chain) comes out of a study of regulatory T cells in long-lasting Graves disease. Sample time point: newly diagnosed GD, antithyroid drugs for less than 3 months. PBMC RNA served as the TCR library source. Many counts were recorded for this clonotype. With iRepertoire HTBI primers and Arm-PCR of CDR3 regions, TCR beta libraries were built. TCRdb recomputed calls from the multiplex PCR reads with MiXCR, one row per CDR3 protein. The sample yields 530,000 or so distinct CDR3 sequences, about 14% seen once. The V gene's germline CDR1 is MNHEY and CDR2 SMNVEV (reference sequence). This CDR3 is 15 amino acids long. J gave up 2 bases and V 2 bases, and 6 bases lay outside the gene matches. The sample was also reused in another study, on T cells in Graves' hyperthyroidism and ophthalmopathy.

This receptor was obtained from a young man with Graves disease. This sample comprised peripheral blood mononuclear cells (PBMCs), obtained at new diagnosis, from a patient treated with antithyroid drugs. The chain couples TRBV27 to TRBJ2-7; TRBD2 aligns across 7 bases. The CDR3 DNA follows: TGTGCCAGCAGTTTAGCGGGGAGGGGCCCCTACGAGCAGTACTTC. Translation: CASSLAGRGPYEQYF.